Following are 2 T cell receptor beta chains from one sample sequenced in a study of blood T cell repertoires in COVID-19. TCRdb's copy holds only in-frame clones and misses some; the assay was immunoSEQ multiplex PCR. The sample shows over 150,000 clones, about 88% of them seen only once. Sequenced: peripheral blood. These receptors came from a man younger than 30 who had recovered from COVID-19.

The V gene is TRBV3-1 (or the pseudogene TRBV3-2), the J gene TRBJ2-1, with 10 bases fitting TRBD2. Germline loops: CDR1 LGHDT, CDR2 YNNKEL (reference sequence). The ends lost 2 bases at V and 8 bases at J; junction bases unmatched: 6. The CDR3 spans 15 residues. The CDR3 loop reads CASSQNLLAGDEQFF. CDR3 in DNA: TGTGCCAGCAGCCAAAACCTTCTAGCGGGAGATGAGCAGTTCTTC.

This clone was found once. This chain uses TRBV3-1 (or the pseudogene TRBV3-2) with TRBJ1-3; 9 positions agree with TRBD1. This CDR3 is 17 amino acids long. Losses at the gene ends were 1 base for V and 0 bases for J; bases not matched to a gene: 4. The germline V gene encodes CDR1 LGHDT and CDR2 YNNKEL (reference sequence). The CDR3 sequence is CASSQAGTGSSGNTIYF. CDR3 bases: TGTGCCAGCAGCCAAGCAGGGACAGGGAGCTCTGGAAACACCATATATTTT.